This T cell receptor beta chain is drawn from a study of T cells in localized non-small cell lung cancer. Overall study results and limits: Adjacent lung exhibited a median of 57 among the 100 most abundant tumor clones.

J lost 6 bases, V lost 5 bases, and 8 bases had no gene match. The CDR3 contains 14 residues. The germline CDR1 and CDR2 sequences are SGHNT and YENEEA. Repertoires were generated with immunoSEQ multiplex PCR, while TCRdb's copy carries only in-frame clones and drops some. Seen here are about 24,000 clones, around 88% observed once, and the top ten hold under 6.5%. With regard to this clone: Its antigen is as yet unknown.

The sample in question was peripheral blood, obtained before any cancer treatment. The sequence was collected from a male donor at least 60 years old with stage II squamous cell lung carcinoma. The genes are TRBV11-3 and TRBJ2-3; 7 bases are shared with TRBD2. The CDR3 DNA reads as TGTGCCAGCAGCGCGCGGACTAGTCCTGATACGCAGTATTTT. As protein: CASSARTSPDTQYF.